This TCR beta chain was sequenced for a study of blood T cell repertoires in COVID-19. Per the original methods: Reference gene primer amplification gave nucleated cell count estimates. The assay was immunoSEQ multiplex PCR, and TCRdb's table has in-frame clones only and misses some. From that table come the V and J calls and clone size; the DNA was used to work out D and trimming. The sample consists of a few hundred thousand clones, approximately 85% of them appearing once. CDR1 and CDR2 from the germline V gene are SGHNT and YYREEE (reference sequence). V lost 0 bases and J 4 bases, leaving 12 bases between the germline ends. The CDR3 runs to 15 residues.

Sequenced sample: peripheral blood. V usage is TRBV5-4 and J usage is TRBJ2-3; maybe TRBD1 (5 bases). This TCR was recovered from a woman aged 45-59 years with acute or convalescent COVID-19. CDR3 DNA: TGTGCCAGCAGCTTGGACAGGTGGAAGCCAGATACGCAGTATTTT. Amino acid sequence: CASSLDRWKPDTQYF.